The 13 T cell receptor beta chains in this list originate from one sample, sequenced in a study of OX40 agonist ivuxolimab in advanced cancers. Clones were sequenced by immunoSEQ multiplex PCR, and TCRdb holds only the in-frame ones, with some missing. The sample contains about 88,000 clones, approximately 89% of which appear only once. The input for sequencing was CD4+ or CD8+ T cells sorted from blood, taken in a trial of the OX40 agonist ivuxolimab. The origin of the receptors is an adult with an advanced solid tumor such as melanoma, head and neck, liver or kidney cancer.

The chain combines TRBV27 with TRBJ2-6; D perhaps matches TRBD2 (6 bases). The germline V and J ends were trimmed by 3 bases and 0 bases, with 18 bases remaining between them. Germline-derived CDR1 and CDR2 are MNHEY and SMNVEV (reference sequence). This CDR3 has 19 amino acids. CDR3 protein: CASSFSGGRWSSGANVLTF. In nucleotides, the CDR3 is TGTGCCAGCAGTTTCTCTGGAGGGCGGTGGAGCTCTGGGGCCAACGTCCTGACTTTC.

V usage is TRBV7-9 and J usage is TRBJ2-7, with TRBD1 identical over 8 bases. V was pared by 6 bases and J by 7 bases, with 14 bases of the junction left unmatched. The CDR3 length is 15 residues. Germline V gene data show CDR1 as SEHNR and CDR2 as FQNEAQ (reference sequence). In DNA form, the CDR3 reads TGTGCCAGCAGGGGCGGACAGGGTCGGCCTATGGAGCAGTACTTC. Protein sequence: CASRGGQGRPMEQYF.

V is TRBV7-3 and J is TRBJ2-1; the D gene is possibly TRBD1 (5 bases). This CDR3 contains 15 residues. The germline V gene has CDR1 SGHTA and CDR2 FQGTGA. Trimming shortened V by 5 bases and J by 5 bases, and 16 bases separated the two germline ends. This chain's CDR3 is CASSPFSTGHNEQFF. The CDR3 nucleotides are TGTGCCAGCAGCCCCTTCAGCACAGGCCACAATGAGCAGTTCTTC.

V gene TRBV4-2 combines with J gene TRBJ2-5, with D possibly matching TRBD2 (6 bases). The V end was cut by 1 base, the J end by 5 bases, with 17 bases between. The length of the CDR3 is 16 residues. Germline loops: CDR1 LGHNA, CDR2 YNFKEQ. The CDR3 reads CASSQAGSGGGETQYF. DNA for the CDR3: TGTGCCAGCAGCCAAGCCGGATCCGGAGGAGGGGAGACCCAGTACTTC.

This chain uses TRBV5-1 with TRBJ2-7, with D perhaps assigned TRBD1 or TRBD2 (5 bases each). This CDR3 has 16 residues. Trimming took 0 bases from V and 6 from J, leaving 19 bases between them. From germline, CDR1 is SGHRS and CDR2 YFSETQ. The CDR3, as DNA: TGCGCCAGCAGCTTGGCCAGGGAACCTAACCGGGGCGAGCAGTACTTC. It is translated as CASSLAREPNRGEQYF.

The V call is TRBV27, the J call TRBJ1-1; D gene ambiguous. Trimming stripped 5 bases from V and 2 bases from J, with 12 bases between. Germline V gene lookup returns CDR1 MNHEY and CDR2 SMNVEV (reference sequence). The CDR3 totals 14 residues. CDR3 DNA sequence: TGTGCCAGCAGTCCCCAATTCCAAAACACTGAAGCTTTCTTT. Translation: CASSPQFQNTEAFF.

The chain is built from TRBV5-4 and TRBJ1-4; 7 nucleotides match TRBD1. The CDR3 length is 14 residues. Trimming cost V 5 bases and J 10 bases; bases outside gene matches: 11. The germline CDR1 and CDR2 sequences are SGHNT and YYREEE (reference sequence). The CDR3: CASSPDRASGKLFF. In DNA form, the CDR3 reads TGTGCCAGCAGTCCTGACAGGGCTTCGGGAAAACTGTTTTTT.

The CDR3 here is CASQSGSGTGELFF. The CDR3 region has the DNA TGTGCCAGCCAAAGCGGGAGTGGCACCGGGGAGCTGTTTTTT. J is TRBJ2-2 and V is TRBV2; 8 nucleotides line up with TRBD2. The CDR3 covers 14 residues. Germline values: CDR1 SNHLY, CDR2 FYNNEI. With V trimmed by 8 bases and J by 4 bases, 6 bases remained unmatched.

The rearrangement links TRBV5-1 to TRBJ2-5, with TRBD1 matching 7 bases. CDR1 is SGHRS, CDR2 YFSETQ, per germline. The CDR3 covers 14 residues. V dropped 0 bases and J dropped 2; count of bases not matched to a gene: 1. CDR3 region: CASSLGTGQETQYF. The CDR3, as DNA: TGCGCCAGCAGCTTGGGGACAGGACAAGAGACCCAGTACTTC.

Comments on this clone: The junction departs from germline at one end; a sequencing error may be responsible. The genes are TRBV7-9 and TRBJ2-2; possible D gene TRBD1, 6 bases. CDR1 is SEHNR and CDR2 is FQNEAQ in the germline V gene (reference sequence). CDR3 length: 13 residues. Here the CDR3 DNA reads TGTGCCACCAGCCCGCAGGGGACCGGGGAGCTGTTTTTT. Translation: CATSPQGTGELFF.

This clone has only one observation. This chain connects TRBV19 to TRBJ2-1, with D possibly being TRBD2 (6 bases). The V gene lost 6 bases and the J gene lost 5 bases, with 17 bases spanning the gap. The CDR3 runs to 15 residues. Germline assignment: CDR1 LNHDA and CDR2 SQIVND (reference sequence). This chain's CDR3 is CASSPTGVIDNEQFF. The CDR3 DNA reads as TGTGCCAGTAGCCCCACGGGAGTAATAGACAATGAGCAGTTCTTC.

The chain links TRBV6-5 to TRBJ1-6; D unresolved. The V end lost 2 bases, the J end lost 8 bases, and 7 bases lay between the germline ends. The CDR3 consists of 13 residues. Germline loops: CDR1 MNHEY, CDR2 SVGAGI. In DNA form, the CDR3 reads TGTGCCAGCAGTTACGTGTCAGATTCACCCCTCCACTTT. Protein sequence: CASSYVSDSPLHF.

CDR3 sequence (DNA): TGTGCCACCAGCAGAGACAGGCAGGCCTACGAGCAGTACTTC. Protein product: CATSRDRQAYEQYF. The rearrangement uses TRBV15 and TRBJ2-7; no definite D call. The CDR3 is 14 amino acids. Per the germline V gene, CDR1 is LNHNV and CDR2 is YYDKDF (reference sequence). V was pared by 0 bases and J by 2 bases, with 8 bases between.